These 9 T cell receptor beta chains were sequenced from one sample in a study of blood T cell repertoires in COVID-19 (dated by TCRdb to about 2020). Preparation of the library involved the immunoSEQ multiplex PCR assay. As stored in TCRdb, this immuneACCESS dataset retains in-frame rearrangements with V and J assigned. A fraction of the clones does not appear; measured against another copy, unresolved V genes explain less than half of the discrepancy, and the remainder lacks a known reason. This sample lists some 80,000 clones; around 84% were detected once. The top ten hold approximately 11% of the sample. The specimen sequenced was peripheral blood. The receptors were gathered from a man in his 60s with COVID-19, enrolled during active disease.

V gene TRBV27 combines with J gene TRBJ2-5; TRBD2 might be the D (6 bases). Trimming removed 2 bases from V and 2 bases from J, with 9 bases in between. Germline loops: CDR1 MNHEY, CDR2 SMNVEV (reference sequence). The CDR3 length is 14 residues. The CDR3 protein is CASSLLGGQETQYF. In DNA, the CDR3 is TGTGCCAGCAGTTTACTCGGGGGACAAGAGACCCAGTACTTC.

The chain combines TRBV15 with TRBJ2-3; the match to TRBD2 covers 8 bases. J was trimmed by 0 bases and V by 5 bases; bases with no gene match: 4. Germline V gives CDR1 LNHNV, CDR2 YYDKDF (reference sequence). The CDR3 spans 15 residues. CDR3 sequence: CATSPGLGSTDTQYF. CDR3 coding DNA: TGTGCCACCAGCCCGGGACTAGGGAGCACAGATACGCAGTATTTT.

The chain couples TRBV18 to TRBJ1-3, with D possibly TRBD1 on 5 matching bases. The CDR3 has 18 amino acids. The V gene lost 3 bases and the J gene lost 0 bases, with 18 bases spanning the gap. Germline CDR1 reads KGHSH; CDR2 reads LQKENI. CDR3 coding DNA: TGTGCCAGCTCACCTAACTGGGGGGTAGAAGTCTCTGGAAACACCATATATTTT. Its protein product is CASSPNWGVEVSGNTIYF. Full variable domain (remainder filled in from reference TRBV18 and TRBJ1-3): NAGVMQNPRHLVRRRGQEARLRCSPMKGHSHVYWYRQLPEEGLKFMVYLQKENIIDESGMPKERFSAEFPKEGPSILRIQQVVRGDSAAYFCASSPNWGVEVSGNTIYFGEGSWLTVV.

CDR3 sequence: CAISGTYSGNTIYF. The DNA of the CDR3 is TGTGCCATCTCCGGGACATACTCTGGAAACACCATATATTTT. The gene calls are TRBV10-3 and TRBJ1-3; D may be TRBD1 (6 bases). V lost 8 bases and J 0 bases, leaving 11 bases between the germline ends. Germline V gives CDR1 ENHRY, CDR2 SYGVKD. The CDR3 sequence is 14 residues long.

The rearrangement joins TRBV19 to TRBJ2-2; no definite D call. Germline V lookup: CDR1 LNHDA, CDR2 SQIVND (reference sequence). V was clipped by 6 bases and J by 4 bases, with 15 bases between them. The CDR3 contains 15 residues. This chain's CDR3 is CASRIPGPRTGELFF. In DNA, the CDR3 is TGTGCCAGTAGGATACCGGGTCCTCGCACCGGGGAGCTGTTTTTT.

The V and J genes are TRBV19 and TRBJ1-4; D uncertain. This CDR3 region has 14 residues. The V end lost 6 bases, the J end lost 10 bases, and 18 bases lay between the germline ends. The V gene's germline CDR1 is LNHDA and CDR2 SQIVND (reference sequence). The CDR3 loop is CASRSEEGTGKLFF. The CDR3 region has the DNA TGTGCCAGTAGATCGGAGGAGGGAACGGGAAAACTGTTTTTT. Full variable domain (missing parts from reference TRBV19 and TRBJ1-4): DGGITQSPKYLFRKEGQNVTLSCEQNLNHDAMYWYRQDPGQGLRLIYYSQIVNDFQKGDIAEGYSVSREKKESFPLTVTSAQKNPTAFYLCASRSEEGTGKLFFGSGTQLSVL.

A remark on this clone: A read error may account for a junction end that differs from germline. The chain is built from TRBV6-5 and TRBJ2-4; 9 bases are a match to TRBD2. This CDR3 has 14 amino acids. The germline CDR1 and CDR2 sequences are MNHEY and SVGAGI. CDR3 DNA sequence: TGTGCCACCAGTAGCGGGGGTTCCAAGAACATTCAGTACTTC. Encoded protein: CATSSGGSKNIQYF.

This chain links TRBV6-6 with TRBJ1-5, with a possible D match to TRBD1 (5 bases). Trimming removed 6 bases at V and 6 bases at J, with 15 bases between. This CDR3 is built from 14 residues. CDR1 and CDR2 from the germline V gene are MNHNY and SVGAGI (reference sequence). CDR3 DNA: TGTGCCAGCAGCCCGCTCGACAGTGTTCAGCCCCAGCATTTT. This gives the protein CASSPLDSVQPQHF.

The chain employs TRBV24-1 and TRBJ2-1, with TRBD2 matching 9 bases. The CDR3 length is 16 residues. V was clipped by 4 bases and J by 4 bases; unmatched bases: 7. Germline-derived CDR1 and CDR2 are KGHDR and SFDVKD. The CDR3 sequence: CATSDPRLAGYNEQFF. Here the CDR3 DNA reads TGTGCCACCAGTGACCCCCGTCTAGCGGGGTACAATGAGCAGTTCTTC.